This TCR beta chain was found in a study of blood T cell repertoires in COVID-19. Study details: Researchers got acute and convalescent COVID-19 samples from the United States, Italy and Spain. T cells, B-cell-depleted T cells, or PBMCs provided the cDNA or gDNA that served as material.

Per the original methods: Cell counts per sample came from amplifying reference gene primers. Method: immunoSEQ multiplex PCR; TCRdb's copy keeps in-frame clones and lacks some. V and J calls and clone size are copied from that table; D and trimming were computed from the DNA. The repertoire consists of tens of thousands of clones, with roughly 94% occurring once and the leading ten covering around 2.5%. V was trimmed by 1 base and J by 0 bases, leaving 12 bases between them. Germline V gene sequence: CDR1 SNHLY, CDR2 FYNNEI. The CDR3 has 17 residues. The chain joins TRBV2 to TRBJ1-4, with TRBD1 as a possible D gene (5 bases). The TCR comes from a man in his fifties with active COVID-19. Specimen: peripheral blood. Here the CDR3 DNA reads TGTGCCAGCAGTGAAGTGGGGCATTTTGCAACTAATGAAAAACTGTTTTTT. Translating it yields CASSEVGHFATNEKLFF.